The 28 T cell receptor beta chains presented below share a single source sample, sequenced in a study of cytomegalovirus exposure and HLA in healthy donors. PCR employed 60 Vbeta and 13 Jbeta primers. Clones were read by immunoSEQ multiplex PCR, and TCRdb kept only the in-frame ones, dropping some. This table has 110,000 or so clones, 67% appearing once. The sample was PBMCs. The receptors here all came from a man between 18 and 35 years old in good health and CMV-seropositive.

The chain links TRBV5-6 to TRBJ1-4; D remains ambiguous. Per the germline V gene, CDR1 is SGHDT and CDR2 is YYEEEE. The CDR3 is 12 amino acids. The ends were cut back, 4 bases at V and 15 bases at J, with 16 bases in the middle. CDR3 sequence reads: CASSTSPSEVFF. The CDR3 DNA follows: TGTGCCAGCAGCACCAGTCCCAGTGAGGTGTTTTTT.

The rearrangement joins TRBV11-2 to TRBJ1-1, with TRBD1 matching 8 bases. The germline V gene encodes CDR1 SGHAT and CDR2 FQNNGV. The CDR3 covers 16 residues. V shed 6 bases and J 7 bases; nucleotides not matched to a gene: 16. CDR3 nucleotides: TGTGCCAGCAGTCACGGACGGACAGGGAGGGTAAATGAAGCTTTCTTT. Its protein is CASSHGRTGRVNEAFF.

The chain is built from TRBV20-1 and TRBJ1-1; D possibly corresponds to TRBD1 (5 bases). The germline gives CDR1 DFQATT, CDR2 SNEGSKA (reference sequence). The CDR3 contains 11 residues. Trimming left V 3 bases short and J 10 bases short, with 12 bases between. DNA of the CDR3: TGCAGTGCTAGGGGGCATTGGGGAGCTTTCTTT. Translated, it gives CSARGHWGAFF.

This clone appeared a few times. CDR3 amino acids: CASSEAMGPGQPQHF. The CDR3 DNA follows: TGTGCCAGCAGTGAAGCAATGGGTCCCGGGCAGCCCCAGCATTTT. V usage is TRBV6-1 and J usage is TRBJ1-5, with no clear D. CDR1 is MNHNS and CDR2 is SASEGT in the germline V gene. CDR3 length: 15 residues. V was pared by 0 bases and J by 7 bases, with 13 bases between.

CDR3 sequence: CASSPNSGGVTGELFF. The CDR3 DNA reads TGTGCCAGCAGTCCCAATAGCGGGGGGGTCACCGGGGAGCTGTTTTTT. The chain uses TRBV7-3 and TRBJ2-2; 11 nucleotides align to TRBD2. V was pared by 6 bases and J by 4 bases, with 7 bases of the junction left unmatched. Germline-derived CDR1 and CDR2 are SGHTA and FQGTGA. There are 16 residues in the CDR3.

This chain uses TRBV15 with TRBJ1-6; no clear D gene. Germline-derived CDR1 and CDR2 are LNHNV and YYDKDF (reference sequence). This CDR3 region has 13 residues. V shed 6 bases and J shed 8 bases, with 11 bases lying between them. The CDR3 reads CATRREGYSPLHF. The CDR3 nucleotides read TGTGCCACCAGGCGGGAAGGCTATTCACCCCTCCACTTT. The variable domain in full, completed from reference TRBV15 and TRBJ1-6, reads DAMVIQNPRYQVTQFGKPVTLSCSQTLNHNVMYWYQQKSSQAPKLLFHYYDKDFNNEADTPDNFQSRRPNTSFCFLDIRSPGLGDTAMYLCATRREGYSPLHFGNGTRLTVT.

The V gene is TRBV7-9, the J gene TRBJ1-1, with TRBD1 as a possible D gene (6 bases). V gave up 5 bases and J gave up 1 base, with 11 bases separating them. This CDR3 region has 14 residues. From germline, CDR1 is SEHNR and CDR2 FQNEAQ (reference sequence). CDR3 DNA sequence: TGTGCCAGCAGCGGGGGCATCGGGAACACTGAAGCTTTCTTT. Translation gives CASSGGIGNTEAFF.

The sample holds a few counts of this clone. The rearrangement joins TRBV6-4 to TRBJ2-3; TRBD2 matches at 9 bases. Germline-derived CDR1 and CDR2 are MRHNA and SNTAGT. CDR3 length: 14 residues. The V and J ends lost 7 bases and 2 bases, in that order; junction bases with no gene match: 4. CDR3 DNA sequence: TGTGCCAGCAAAGAGCGGGGGGACACAGATACGCAGTATTTT. Amino acids: CASKERGDTDTQYF.

The CDR3 DNA is TGTGCCATCAGTGAACTCAAACAGGGGGACTATGGCTACACCTTC. Its translation: CAISELKQGDYGYTF. The J gene is TRBJ1-2, the V gene TRBV10-3; 8 bases align to TRBD1. The CDR3 is 15 residues long. Losses at the gene ends were 3 bases for V and 3 bases for J; bases not matched to a gene: 6. Germline V CDR1 and CDR2: ENHRY, SYGVKD.

The rearrangement links TRBV10-3 to TRBJ2-5, with D possibly TRBD1 on 5 matching bases. CDR3 length equals 15 residues. The ends were cut back, 2 bases at V and 4 bases at J, with 14 bases in the middle. The germline V gene has CDR1 ENHRY and CDR2 SYGVKD. In nucleotides, the CDR3 is TGTGCCATCAGTGAGCCGAATGGGGCTGGAGAGACCCAGTACTTC. Its translation: CAISEPNGAGETQYF.

V usage is TRBV7-9 and J usage is TRBJ1-1; the D gene is possibly TRBD1 (5 bases). The CDR3 totals 15 residues. Germline-derived CDR1 and CDR2 are SEHNR and FQNEAQ (reference sequence). With 2 bases removed from V and 1 base from J, the gap between germline ends came to 11 bases. The CDR3 DNA is TGTGCCAGCAGCTTAATAGGGGTAGGGAACACTGAAGCTTTCTTT. This codes for CASSLIGVGNTEAFF.

This chain connects TRBV11-2 to TRBJ2-5, with a weak D call TRBD2 (6 bases). The germline V gene has CDR1 SGHAT and CDR2 FQNNGV. CDR3 length: 15 amino acids. Trimming left V 3 bases short and J 5 bases short, with 16 bases between. The CDR3 sequence is CASSFGDLVSETQYF. CDR3 DNA sequence: TGTGCCAGCAGCTTCGGGGACTTGGTTTCGGAGACCCAGTACTTC.

The J gene is TRBJ2-1, the V gene TRBV4-1, with 7 bases aligning to TRBD2. The V segment lost 3 bases and the J segment 7 bases; nucleotides outside the gene matches: 6. Germline V lookup: CDR1 MGHRA, CDR2 YSYEKL. The CDR3 has 14 amino acids. The CDR3 DNA sequence: TGCGCCAGCAGCCAGACGGGACTACTGAATGAGCAGTTCTTC. Amino acid sequence: CASSQTGLLNEQFF.

The V call is TRBV18, the J call TRBJ1-6; perhaps TRBD1 as D (5 bases). The CDR3 is 15 amino acids. Germline loops: CDR1 KGHSH, CDR2 LQKENI. The ends were cut back, 5 bases at V and 9 bases at J, with 17 bases in the middle. In DNA form, the CDR3 reads TGTGCCAGCTCAACTGCGGGACGGTTAGGTTCACCCCTCCACTTT. Translated, it gives CASSTAGRLGSPLHF.

CDR3 protein: CASSSGGSYEQYF. CDR3 coding DNA: TGTGCCAGCAGCTCGGGGGGGTCCTACGAGCAGTACTTC. The chain is built from TRBV5-4 and TRBJ2-7, with 8 bases identical to TRBD2. J gave up 1 base and V 3 bases, and 0 bases lay outside the gene matches. Germline V gene sequence: CDR1 SGHNT, CDR2 YYREEE (reference sequence). CDR3 size: 13 residues. Full variable domain (missing parts from reference TRBV5-4 and TRBJ2-7): ETGVTQSPTHLIKTRGQQVTLRCSSQSGHNTVSWYQQALGQGPQFIFQYYREEENGRGNFPPRFSGLQFPNYSSELNVNALELDDSALYLCASSSGGSYEQYFGPGTRLTVT.

V gene TRBV28 combines with J gene TRBJ1-5, with D maybe TRBD1 (6 bases). Trimming took off 8 bases at V and 0 bases at J, with 20 bases between the two ends. Germline loops: CDR1 MDHEN, CDR2 SYDVKM. The CDR3 contains 17 residues. The CDR3 coding sequence is TGTGCCAGCGGCCGGCCACAGGGTCCCCTTAGCAATCAGCCCCAGCATTTT. It is translated as CASGRPQGPLSNQPQHF.

The chain couples TRBV5-1 to TRBJ2-5; no definite D call. The CDR3 is 16 amino acids. Germline CDR1 SGHRS, CDR2 YFSETQ. Trimming pared 5 bases from V and 7 bases from J, leaving 24 bases between. The CDR3 loop reads CASSIPGSLTTLTQYF. CDR3 nucleotide sequence: TGCGCCAGCAGTATCCCCGGGTCTCTCACAACACTGACCCAGTACTTC.

The CDR3 reads CASSQATSPQNIQYF. The DNA for the CDR3 is TGTGCCAGCTCCCAAGCGACTAGTCCCCAAAACATTCAGTACTTC. This chain joins TRBV18 and TRBJ2-4, with a possible D match to TRBD2 (6 bases). Germline CDR1 and CDR2: KGHSH and LQKENI. The V and J ends lost 6 bases and 5 bases respectively, with 17 bases between them. The CDR3 runs 15 residues.

The chain is built from TRBV6-1 and TRBJ2-2, with 12 bases fitting TRBD1. CDR1 and CDR2 (germline): MNHNS, SASEGT. This CDR3 region has 15 residues. Germline trimming cut 6 bases from V and 3 bases from J; bases unmatched to any gene: 2. In nucleotides, the CDR3 is TGTGCCAGCAGAGGGACAGGGGGCGACACCGGGGAGCTGTTTTTT. Translation: CASRGTGGDTGELFF.

V gene TRBV4-1 combines with J gene TRBJ1-4; 7 bases are a match to TRBD1. The junction had 7 bases not matched to a gene; V was cut back by 2 bases and J by 4 bases. The CDR3 covers 16 residues. Germline V lookup: CDR1 MGHRA, CDR2 YSYEKL. This CDR3 is CASSQPTGDRNEKLFF. As DNA, the CDR3 is TGCGCCAGCAGCCAACCCACAGGGGATCGTAATGAAAAACTGTTTTTT.

This chain uses TRBV7-9 with TRBJ1-1; TRBD1 is a possible D gene (5 bases). Germline assignment: CDR1 SEHNR and CDR2 FQNEAQ (reference sequence). CDR3 length: 18 amino acids. Trimming shortened V by 5 bases and J by 0 bases, and 22 bases separated the two germline ends. The CDR3 loop is CASSQRSWSEGLNTEAFF. Here the CDR3 DNA reads TGTGCCAGCAGCCAGAGGTCGTGGTCGGAGGGGTTGAACACTGAAGCTTTCTTT.

The genes are TRBV6-6 and TRBJ2-5; 10 bases are a match to TRBD1. The CDR3 has 14 residues. V trimming: 6 bases; J trimming: 5 bases; junction bases outside the gene matches: 6. CDR1 is MNHNY, CDR2 SVGAGI, per germline (reference sequence). In DNA form, the CDR3 reads TGTGCCAGCAGAGCCCCGGGACAGGGGGAGACCCAGTACTTC. Translation: CASRAPGQGETQYF.

This clone was picked up one time. The chain combines TRBV5-6 with TRBJ1-1; TRBD1 aligns across 9 bases. This CDR3 is 18 amino acids long. Germline CDR1 is SGHDT and CDR2 is YYEEEE. With 4 bases clipped from V and 0 bases from J, the junction kept 13 bases outside the gene matches. The CDR3 DNA sequence: TGTGCCAGCAGCCCCCTAGGGACAGGGAGAAGAATGAACACTGAAGCTTTCTTT. It yields the protein CASSPLGTGRRMNTEAFF.

The V gene is TRBV7-6, the J gene TRBJ2-3; the match to TRBD1 covers 8 bases. The CDR3 sequence is 13 residues long. Germline trimming cut 5 bases from V and 7 bases from J; bases unmatched to any gene: 5. The germline V gene encodes CDR1 SGHVS and CDR2 FNYEAQ. The CDR3 DNA reads as TGTGCCAGCAGCCAGGACAGGGCCAATACGCAGTATTTT. As protein: CASSQDRANTQYF.

J is TRBJ2-5 and V is TRBV25-1; D remains ambiguous. Gene TRBJ2-7 matches the end of the DNA better, so the J call may be wrong. Germline assignment: CDR1 MGHDK and CDR2 SYGVNS. The CDR3 is made up of 14 amino acids. CDR3: CASSESSRMYEQYF. The CDR3 DNA reads TGTGCCAGCAGTGAATCGTCCAGGATGTACGAGCAGTACTTC.

The CDR3 DNA is TGTGCCAGCAGCAAGACAGCATTAAACACCGGGGAGCTGTTTTTT. Encoded protein: CASSKTALNTGELFF. This sequence joins TRBV2 and TRBJ2-2; possibly TRBD1 for D (5 bases). CDR1 and CDR2 (germline): SNHLY, FYNNEI. V lost 6 bases and J 2 bases, leaving 13 bases between the germline ends. The CDR3 sequence is 15 residues long.

V gene TRBV15 combines with J gene TRBJ1-5; D is undetermined. Trimming took off 0 bases at V and 4 bases at J, with 7 bases between the two ends. CDR3 length: 14 amino acids. Germline lookup yields CDR1 LNHNV and CDR2 YYDKDF (reference sequence). This CDR3 reads CATSRDRGNQPQHF. The CDR3 region has the DNA TGTGCCACCAGCAGAGATCGCGGAAATCAGCCCCAGCATTTT.

This clone was seen only a few times. This chain links TRBV4-2 with TRBJ1-5, with unresolved D. The V gene lost 3 bases and the J gene lost 0 bases, with 15 bases spanning the gap. The CDR3 is 17 residues long. Germline CDR1 reads LGHNA; CDR2 reads YNFKEQ. CDR3 region: CASSQERSLTSNQPQHF. CDR3 sequence (DNA): TGTGCCAGCAGCCAGGAGAGGTCGCTGACTAGCAATCAGCCCCAGCATTTT.